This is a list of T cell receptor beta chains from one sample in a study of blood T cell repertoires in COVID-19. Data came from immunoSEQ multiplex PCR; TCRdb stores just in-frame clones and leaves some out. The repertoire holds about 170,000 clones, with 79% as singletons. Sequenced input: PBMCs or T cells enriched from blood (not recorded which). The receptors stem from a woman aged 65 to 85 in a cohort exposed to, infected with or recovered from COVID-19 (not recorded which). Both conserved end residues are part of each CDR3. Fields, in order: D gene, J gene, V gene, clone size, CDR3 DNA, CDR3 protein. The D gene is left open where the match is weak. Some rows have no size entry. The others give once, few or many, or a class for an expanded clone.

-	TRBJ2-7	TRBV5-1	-	TGCGCCAGCAGCGGCCCCCCCCCGGGACATTGGGTCTCCCCGACCTACGAGCAGTACTTC	CASSGPPPGHWVSPTYEQYF
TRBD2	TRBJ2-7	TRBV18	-	TGTGCCAGCTCACGGACGGGGACTAGCGGGATTTACGAGCAGTACTTC	CASSRTGTSGIYEQYF
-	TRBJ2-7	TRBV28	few	TGTGCCAGCGTTTTCCAGAACGAGCAGTACTTC	CASVFQNEQYF
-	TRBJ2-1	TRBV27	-	TGTGCCAGCAGTATTTCACCCTACTCCTACAATGAGCAGTTCTTC	CASSISPYSYNEQFF
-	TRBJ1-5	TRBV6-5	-	TGTGCCAGCAGTTACTCATCGGCAGGGAATCAGCCCCAGCATTTT	CASSYSSAGNQPQHF
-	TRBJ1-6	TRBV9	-	TGTGCCAGCAGCGGACGAGCGGGAGCCTATAATTCACCCCTCCACTTT	CASSGRAGAYNSPLHF
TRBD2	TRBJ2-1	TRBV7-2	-	TGTGCCAGCAGACCGGGACTAGGGGAAGGCTACAATGAGCAGTTCTTC	CASRPGLGEGYNEQFF
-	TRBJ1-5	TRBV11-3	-	TGTGCCAGCAGCAAATATAGCAATCAGCCCCAGCATTTT	CASSKYSNQPQHF
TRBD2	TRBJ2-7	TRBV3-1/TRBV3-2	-	TGTGCCAGCAGGGTTAGCGGGGGGAGCTCCTACGAGCAGTACTTC	CASRVSGGSSYEQYF
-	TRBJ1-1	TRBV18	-	TGTGCCAGCTCACCTAGGACAATTGGCTTTAACACTGAAGCTTTCTTT	CASSPRTIGFNTEAFF
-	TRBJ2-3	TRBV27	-	TGTGCCAGCAGTCCACAGGTCCACCGGACAGATACGCAGTATTTT	CASSPQVHRTDTQYF
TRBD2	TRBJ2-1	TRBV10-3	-	TGTGCCATCAGTGAGTCGACGGGACTAGCACACAATGAGCAGTTCTTC	CAISESTGLAHNEQFF
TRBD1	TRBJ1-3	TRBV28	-	TGTGCCACGACAGGGGCTTCCTCTGGAAACACCATATATTTT	CATTGASSGNTIYF
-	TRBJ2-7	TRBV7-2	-	TGTGCCAGCAGCTTAGTCCTGGGAGCCGAATGGAACGAGCAGTACTTC	CASSLVLGAEWNEQYF
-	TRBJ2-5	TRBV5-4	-	TGTGCCAGCGGGGAACTAGCTGTAGAGACCCAGTACTTC	CASGELAVETQYF
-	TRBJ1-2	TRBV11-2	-	TGTGCCAGCAGCCGAACCACGGGGGTGGGTAGGACTGGGGGCTACACCTTC	CASSRTTGVGRTGGYTF
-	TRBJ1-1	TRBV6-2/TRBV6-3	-	TGTGCCAGCAGTCCCGACAGTTACACTGAAGCTTTCTTT	CASSPDSYTEAFF
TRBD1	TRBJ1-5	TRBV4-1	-	TGCGCCAGCAGCCCGTCGACAGGGTTTAGCAATCAGCCCCAGCATTTT	CASSPSTGFSNQPQHF
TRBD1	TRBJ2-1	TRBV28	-	TGTGCCAGAATAATATACCGCACCCGAAGGGCACAGGGGGATGAGCAGTTCTTC	CARIIYRTRRAQGDEQFF
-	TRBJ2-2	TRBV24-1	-	TGTGCCACCAGTGACATCGGAGCGAACACCGGGGAGCTGTTTTTT	CATSDIGANTGELFF
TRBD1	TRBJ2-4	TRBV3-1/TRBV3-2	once	TGTGCCAGCAGCCCCGGACAGGGGGCGTCCAAAAACATTCAGTACTTC	CASSPGQGASKNIQYF
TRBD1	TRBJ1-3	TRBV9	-	TGTGCCAGCACCGGGACAGCTGGAAACACCATATATTTT	CASTGTAGNTIYF
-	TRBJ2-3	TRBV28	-	TGTGCCAGCAGTCTCCCAGCGGAGAGGCGCACAGATACGCAGTATTTT	CASSLPAERRTDTQYF
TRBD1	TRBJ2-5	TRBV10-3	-	TGTGCCATCAGTGAGAAGGTCGACAGGGTGGGGAAAGAGACCCAGTACTTC	CAISEKVDRVGKETQYF
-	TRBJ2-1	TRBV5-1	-	TGCGCCAGCAGCCTGGGGGACTTAAGCTCCTACAATGAGCAGTTCTTC	CASSLGDLSSYNEQFF
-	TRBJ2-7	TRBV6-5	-	TGTGCCAGCAGTTACTCGAAAGGCCCAGGGACCTACGAGCAGTACTTC	CASSYSKGPGTYEQYF
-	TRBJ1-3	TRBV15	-	TGTGCCACCAGCAGAGATCTTATTTTCGGAAACACCATATATTTT	CATSRDLIFGNTIYF
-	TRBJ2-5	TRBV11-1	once	TGTGCCAGCAGCCTACAACAGGGATGGGAGACCCAGTACTTC	CASSLQQGWETQYF
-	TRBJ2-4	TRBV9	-	TGTGCCAGCAGCGCCCAAGGGGACGGGGGTACCCAGTACTTC	CASSAQGDGGTQYF
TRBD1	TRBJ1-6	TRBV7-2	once	TGTGCCAGCAGCTTTGGACAGGGGAGCTATTCACCCCTCCACTTT	CASSFGQGSYSPLHF
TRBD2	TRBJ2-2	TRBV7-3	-	TGTGCCAGCAGCCCTCTGGGGAGGGCCCTGAACACTGGGGAGCTGTTTTTT	CASSPLGRALNTGELFF
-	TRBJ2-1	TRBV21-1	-	TGTGCCAGCAGCAAGGGTCTAGCGGAGGGCAATGAGCAGTTCTTC	CASSKGLAEGNEQFF
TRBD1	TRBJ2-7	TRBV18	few	TGTGCCAGCTCAGTTACTTCCGGGACAGATTACGAGCAGTACTTC	CASSVTSGTDYEQYF
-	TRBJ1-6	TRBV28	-	TGTGCCAGCAGCCGACAGAGATCACCCCTCCACTTT	CASSRQRSPLHF
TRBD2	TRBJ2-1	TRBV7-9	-	TGTGCCAGCAGCGTCCCAGGTGGCGGGAGAACCTACAATGAGCAGTTCTTC	CASSVPGGGRTYNEQFF
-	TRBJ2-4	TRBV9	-	TGTGCCAGCAGCAGCGGGCCGTCCGGACAAAACAAAAACATTCAGTACTTC	CASSSGPSGQNKNIQYF
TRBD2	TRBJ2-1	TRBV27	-	TGTGCCAGCAGTCTCATGGCGGGAGGGACCTACAATGAGCAGTTCTTC	CASSLMAGGTYNEQFF
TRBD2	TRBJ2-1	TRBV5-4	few	TGTGCCAGCAGCGATCCGGGACTAACCTACAATGAGCAGTTCTTC	CASSDPGLTYNEQFF
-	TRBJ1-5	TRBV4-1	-	TGCGCCAGCAGCCAAGTGCAGGCCCCCAATCAGCCCCAGCATTTT	CASSQVQAPNQPQHF
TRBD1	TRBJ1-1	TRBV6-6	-	TGTGCCAGCAGTTACTCCCGGGACAGTGAAGCTTTCTTT	CASSYSRDSEAFF
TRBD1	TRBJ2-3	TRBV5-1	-	TGCGCCAGCAGCTTTGTGGGACAGACAGATACGCAGTATTTT	CASSFVGQTDTQYF
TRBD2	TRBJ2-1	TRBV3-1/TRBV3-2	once	TGTGCCAGCAGCCAAGATCGGCTAGCGGGAGGGCCGCCGTTCTTC	CASSQDRLAGGPPFF
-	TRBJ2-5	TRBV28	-	TGTGCCAGCAACTTCGGACAGCGACAAGAGACCCAGTACTTC	CASNFGQRQETQYF
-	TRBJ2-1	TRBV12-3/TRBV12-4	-	TGTGCCAGCAGTATCAGGCGCAATGAGCAGTTCTTC	CASSIRRNEQFF
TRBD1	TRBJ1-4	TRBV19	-	TGTGCCAGTAGTAAAGGAGGGCTCCGGGACAGGACCGCCCAGAAACTGTTTTTT	CASSKGGLRDRTAQKLFF
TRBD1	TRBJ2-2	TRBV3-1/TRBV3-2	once	TGTGCCAGCTCCGAGCAGGGGGACACCGGGGAGCTGTTTTTT	CASSEQGDTGELFF
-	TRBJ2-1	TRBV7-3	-	TGTGCCAGCAGCTTAACGGGGCGGAACAATGAGCAGTTCTTC	CASSLTGRNNEQFF
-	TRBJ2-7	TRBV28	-	TGTGCCAGCAGTAGGGGTTACGAGCAGTACTTC	CASSRGYEQYF